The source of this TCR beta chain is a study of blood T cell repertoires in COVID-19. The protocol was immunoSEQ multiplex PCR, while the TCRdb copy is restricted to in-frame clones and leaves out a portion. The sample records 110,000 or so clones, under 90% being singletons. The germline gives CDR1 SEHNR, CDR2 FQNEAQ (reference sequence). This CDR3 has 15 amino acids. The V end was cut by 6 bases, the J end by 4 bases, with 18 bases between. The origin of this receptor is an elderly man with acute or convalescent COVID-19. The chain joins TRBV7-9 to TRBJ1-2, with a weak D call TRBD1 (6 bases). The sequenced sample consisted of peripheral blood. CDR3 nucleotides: TGTGCCAGCAGTTCCACACAGGGAGTCGGCTATGGCTACACCTTC. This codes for CASSSTQGVGYGYTF.